This T cell receptor beta chain was profiled in a study of blood T cell repertoires in COVID-19. The CDR3 covers 14 residues. CDR1 is SNHLY, CDR2 FYNNEI, per germline. The ends lost 10 bases at V and 4 bases at J; junction bases unmatched: 10. TCRdb's table, derived via immunoSEQ multiplex PCR, lists solely in-frame clones and lacks some. The table lists more than 300,000 clones, approximately 88% of them singletons. This sequence originates from a man younger than 35 who had recovered from COVID-19. The chain carries TRBV2 and TRBJ2-1, with 7 bases matching TRBD2. The sequencing sample was made of peripheral blood. CDR3 loop: CATAPGLPYNEQFF. The CDR3 DNA reads as TGTGCCACCGCTCCGGGACTACCGTACAATGAGCAGTTCTTC.